The 17 T cell receptor beta chains presented below share a single source sample, sequenced in a study of response to subunit inactivated influenza vaccine. From the RT-PCR reads, TCRdb called clonotypes with MiXCR, one entry per CDR3 protein. The sample has about 780,000 distinct CDR3 sequences; approximately 17% are singletons. The material sequenced was PBMCs from blood, taken approximately 5 days after vaccination. Receptors originate from a man aged 45-60 years who received an inactivated influenza vaccine.

This clonotype was seen many times. The chain has TRBV24-1 and TRBJ2-1, with 9 bases identical to TRBD2. The trim removed 5 bases at V and 5 bases at J, leaving 3 bases unmatched. CDR1 KGHDR and CDR2 SFDVKD come from the germline V gene. The CDR3 totals 14 residues. The CDR3 is CATSAGTSNNEQFF. CDR3 coding DNA: TGTGCCACCAGTGCAGGGACTAGCAACAATGAGCAGTTCTTC.

A few counts support this clonotype. The gene calls are TRBV12-3 or TRBV12-4 and TRBJ1-2, with D possibly matching TRBD1 (5 bases). V gave up 8 bases and J gave up 4 bases, with 5 bases separating them. There are 10 residues in the CDR3. The DNA for the CDR3 is TGTGCCAGCGGGACCTATGGCTACACCTTC. Protein product: CASGTYGYTF.

This clonotype was observed a few times. This sequence joins TRBV29-1 and TRBJ2-1; D is unresolved. Germline V gene sequence: CDR1 SQVTM, CDR2 ANQGSEA. This CDR3 is 14 amino acids long. With 3 bases removed from V and 4 bases from J, the gap between germline ends came to 13 bases. In DNA, the CDR3 is TGCAGCGTTGACGGGTCAGCCCTTTACAATGAGCAGTTCTTC. Its translation is CSVDGSALYNEQFF.

This clonotype was observed a few times. J is TRBJ2-1 and V is TRBV4-2, with 7 bases aligning to TRBD2. With 3 bases clipped from V and 1 base from J, the junction kept 6 bases outside the gene matches. This CDR3 has 16 amino acids. Germline assignment: CDR1 LGHNA and CDR2 YNFKEQ. CDR3 region: CASSHPAAGSYNEQFF. DNA for the CDR3: TGTGCCAGCAGCCATCCCGCAGCGGGATCCTACAATGAGCAGTTCTTC.

This chain uses TRBV20-1 with TRBJ2-2; D ambiguous. With 0 bases removed from V and 6 bases from J, the gap between germline ends came to 17 bases. CDR1 and CDR2 from the germline V gene are DFQATT and SNEGSKA (reference sequence). The CDR3 has 16 amino acids. This CDR3 is CSARDIVRRTAGELFF. The CDR3 DNA follows: TGCAGTGCTAGAGATATAGTCCGGAGAACCGCCGGGGAGCTGTTTTTT.

This clonotype has just a few counts. The chain is built from TRBV20-1 and TRBJ2-1, with a possible D match to TRBD2 (5 bases). CDR1 and CDR2 (germline): DFQATT, SNEGSKA (reference sequence). V was clipped by 2 bases and J by 6 bases, with 14 bases between them. The CDR3 is 14 amino acids. The CDR3 region has the DNA TGCAGTGCTAGAACGGGGAGAGGGTCCAATGAGCAGTTCTTC. Translated, it gives CSARTGRGSNEQFF.

In this sample, this clonotype turned up many times. The gene calls are TRBV12-3 or TRBV12-4 and TRBJ2-1; 9 bases match TRBD1. Trimming at V came to 6 bases and at J to 1 base, leaving 10 bases not matched to a gene. The CDR3 runs to 17 residues. The CDR3 DNA reads TGTGCCAGCAGCCCCAGGACAGGGGAGGCATCCTACAATGAGCAGTTCTTC. This codes for CASSPRTGEASYNEQFF.

The chain recombines TRBV3-1 with TRBJ2-1; 12 bases are shared with TRBD2. V was clipped by 6 bases and J by 8 bases; unmatched bases: 8. The CDR3 loop spans 15 amino acids. The V gene's germline CDR1 is LGHDT and CDR2 YNNKEL (reference sequence). The CDR3 DNA follows: TGTGCCAGCAGTCCTACTAGCGGGGGGTTCCATGAGCAGTTCTTC. The encoded protein is CASSPTSGGFHEQFF.

To note about this clonotype: The junction departs from germline at one end; a sequencing error may be responsible. V usage is TRBV5-1 and J usage is TRBJ2-1; TRBD2 might be the D (6 bases). The CDR3 has 14 residues. The germline V gene encodes CDR1 SGHRS and CDR2 YFSETQ. The CDR3 protein is CVSSLVSGGNEQFF. The CDR3 DNA follows: TGCGTCAGCAGCTTGGTCTCCGGGGGCAATGAGCAGTTCTTC.

There are a few counts of this clonotype. This sequence joins TRBV6-2 or TRBV6-3 and TRBJ1-3; D remains unclear. The germline V and J ends were trimmed by 8 bases and 0 bases, with 14 bases remaining between them. Germline V CDR1 and CDR2: MNHEY, SVGEGT. The CDR3 totals 15 residues. The CDR3 here is CASLRDASSGNTIYF. CDR3 in DNA: TGTGCCAGCCTCCGGGATGCCAGCTCTGGAAACACCATATATTTT.

In this sample, this clonotype turned up once. This chain joins TRBV28 and TRBJ2-5, with TRBD1 identical over 10 bases. V trimming: 6 bases; J trimming: 4 bases; junction bases outside the gene matches: 11. The length of the CDR3 is 16 residues. CDR1 and CDR2 from the germline V gene are MDHEN and SYDVKM. The CDR3 coding sequence is TGTGCCAGCAGCCCATCACGACAGGGGGCTGGAGAGACCCAGTACTTC. Translating it yields CASSPSRQGAGETQYF.

The V call is TRBV6-2 or TRBV6-3, the J call TRBJ2-1; 9 nucleotides line up with TRBD1. Trimming cost V 6 bases and J 8 bases; bases outside gene matches: 17. The length of the CDR3 is 17 residues. Germline assignment: CDR1 MNHEY and CDR2 SVGEGT. In DNA, the CDR3 is TGTGCCAGCAGGGTACAGGGGGCTTTCGCGGGAAGCGATGAGCAGTTCTTC. Encoded protein: CASRVQGAFAGSDEQFF.

This clonotype occurred a few times. The V call is TRBV4-2, the J call TRBJ2-4; the D gene is possibly TRBD1 (6 bases). Trimming took 0 bases from V and 6 from J, leaving 12 bases between them. This CDR3 is built from 15 residues. Per germline, CDR1 LGHNA and CDR2 YNFKEQ. In DNA, the CDR3 is TGTGCCAGCAGCCAAGATTTGCGCAGGGGAAACATTCAGTACTTC. This sequence encodes CASSQDLRRGNIQYF.

In its sample, this clonotype was seen a few times. The V call is TRBV10-3, the J call TRBJ1-5; no reliable D call. CDR3 length: 13 residues. Germline V gene sequence: CDR1 ENHRY, CDR2 SYGVKD. V was trimmed by 9 bases and J by 2 bases, leaving 11 bases between them. CDR3 sequence reads: CAIGDGGNQPQHF. The CDR3 nucleotides are TGTGCCATTGGAGACGGAGGCAATCAGCCCCAGCATTTT.

This clonotype was detected only a few times. The rearrangement links TRBV27 to TRBJ2-3; TRBD1 or TRBD2 may be the D gene (5 bases each). Between the trimmed V and J ends, which lost 5 bases and 5 bases, there was a span of 11 bases. The CDR3 is 13 amino acids. CDR1 MNHEY and CDR2 SMNVEV come from the germline V gene (reference sequence). This chain's CDR3 is CASSRLRGDTQYF. The CDR3, as DNA: TGTGCCAGCAGTCGGTTGAGGGGAGATACGCAGTATTTT.

This clonotype appeared a few times. The chain carries TRBV20-1 and TRBJ1-2; 8 nucleotides match TRBD1. This CDR3 is 14 amino acids long. CDR1 and CDR2 from the germline V gene are DFQATT and SNEGSKA (reference sequence). V was pared by 6 bases and J by 4 bases, with 10 bases of the junction left unmatched. CDR3 sequence (DNA): TGCAGTGCCGGGGGGCAGGGGGCCCGCTATGGCTACACCTTC. It yields the protein CSAGGQGARYGYTF.

The table lists this clonotype with a few counts. This chain joins TRBV5-5 and TRBJ2-7, with TRBD2 as a possible D gene (6 bases). The germline gives CDR1 SGHKS, CDR2 YYEKEE (reference sequence). This CDR3 contains 14 residues. Trimming cost V 5 bases and J 6 bases, with 18 bases left between them. The CDR3 DNA follows: TGTGCCAGCAGTCCGACAGCAACGGGGGTCGAGCAGTACTTC. It codes for CASSPTATGVEQYF.